These 23 T cell receptor beta chains originate from one sample sequenced in a study of B cell selection in AIRE deficiency. Here immunoSEQ multiplex PCR was the method, and the copy in TCRdb shows in-frame clones only, minus some. The top ten clones hold 1.4% of a sample with about 22,000 clones, about 93% of them seen once. Regulatory T cells were sorted as CD4+CD25hiCD127low/negative. Material for sequencing was CD4+CD25+ Tregs sorted from PBMCs. Source of these receptors: a human donor in good health.

This sequence joins TRBV19 and TRBJ2-1; 15 bases match TRBD2. With 3 bases clipped from V and 12 bases from J, the junction kept 9 bases outside the gene matches. The CDR3 consists of 16 residues. Germline values: CDR1 LNHDA, CDR2 SQIVND (reference sequence). CDR3 bases: TGTGCCAGTAGTATGGGGACTAGCGGGGGGACCGTTGGGCAGTTCTTC. Translated, it gives CASSMGTSGGTVGQFF.

This clone was observed once. This rearrangement joins TRBV6-5 to TRBJ1-4; D remains unclear. The CDR3 has 13 amino acids. Germline assignment: CDR1 MNHEY and CDR2 SVGAGI. V shed 6 bases and J shed 5 bases, with 10 bases lying between them. CDR3 coding DNA: TGTGCCAGCAGGGAGACTGCAAATGAAAAACTGTTTTTT. Its protein product is CASRETANEKLFF.

The V gene is TRBV6-1, the J gene TRBJ1-1; the D is unclear. Germline assignment: CDR1 MNHNS and CDR2 SASEGT. This CDR3 comprises 13 residues. V shed 7 bases and J shed 2 bases, with 11 bases lying between them. In DNA, the CDR3 is TGTGCCAGCAAGCAGGACCTTAACACTGAAGCTTTCTTT. This sequence encodes CASKQDLNTEAFF.

CDR3: CASSYPGTGIHEQYF. The CDR3, as DNA: TGTGCCAGCAGTTACCCCGGGACAGGGATCCACGAGCAGTACTTC. The rearrangement links TRBV6-5 to TRBJ2-7, with 9 nucleotides matching TRBD1. Trimming at V came to 2 bases and at J to 5 bases, leaving 7 bases not matched to a gene. The CDR3 runs to 15 residues. Germline assignment: CDR1 MNHEY and CDR2 SVGAGI.

The chain uses TRBV6-5 and TRBJ2-7, with TRBD1 matching 9 bases. After removal of 6 bases from V and 4 bases from J, the junction contained 10 bases not matched to a gene. Germline V gene sequence: CDR1 MNHEY, CDR2 SVGAGI. The CDR3 spans 15 residues. The CDR3 DNA is TGTGCCAGCAGCTCCGTCCGGGACAGGGCTTACGAGCAGTACTTC. This gives the protein CASSSVRDRAYEQYF.

The DNA of the CDR3 is TGTGCCAGCAGCGTAGGGCCAGCGGGGTTGTACGAGCAGTACTTC. It translates to CASSVGPAGLYEQYF. The V gene is TRBV9, the J gene TRBJ2-7, with 7 bases aligning to TRBD2. After removal of 0 bases from V and 4 bases from J, the junction contained 7 bases not matched to a gene. The CDR3 is 15 residues long. The V gene's germline CDR1 is SGDLS and CDR2 YYNGEE.

V usage is TRBV28 and J usage is TRBJ2-1, with D possibly being TRBD1 (5 bases). V was clipped by 8 bases and J by 1 base, with 15 bases between them. CDR3 length: 15 amino acids. Germline V gene sequence: CDR1 MDHEN, CDR2 SYDVKM. CDR3 in amino acids: CASRARVGSYNEQFF. The CDR3 DNA follows: TGTGCCAGCCGTGCCAGGGTAGGGTCCTACAATGAGCAGTTCTTC.

The V call is TRBV5-1, the J call TRBJ1-1; 7 nucleotides agree with TRBD1. Germline-derived CDR1 and CDR2 are SGHRS and YFSETQ. The CDR3 is made up of 16 amino acids. V dropped 4 bases and J dropped 0; count of bases not matched to a gene: 9. CDR3 amino acids: CASSPETGTMNTEAFF. The CDR3 DNA reads as TGCGCCAGCAGCCCGGAGACAGGGACCATGAACACTGAAGCTTTCTTT.

The chain joins TRBV19 to TRBJ2-3; D gene uncertain. The CDR3 extends over 14 amino acids. Trimming took 0 bases from V and 0 from J, leaving 4 bases between them. Germline loops: CDR1 LNHDA, CDR2 SQIVND (reference sequence). CDR3 in amino acids: CASSIEASTDTQYF. CDR3 nucleotides: TGTGCCAGTAGTATAGAGGCTAGCACAGATACGCAGTATTTT. The full variable domain, with the rest looked up from reference TRBV19 and TRBJ2-3, is DGGITQSPKYLFRKEGQNVTLSCEQNLNHDAMYWYRQDPGQGLRLIYYSQIVNDFQKGDIAEGYSVSREKKESFPLTVTSAQKNPTAFYLCASSIEASTDTQYFGPGTRLTVL.

Of note for this clone: An end of the junction differs from the germline gene, which may be a read error. V is TRBV29-1 and J is TRBJ2-3; 7 bases match TRBD1. The V gene's germline CDR1 is SQVTM and CDR2 ANQGSEA. The CDR3 runs to 15 residues. The CDR3 DNA sequence: TGCGGCGTTGATGTCCCAGGGGGTGGCACAGATACGCAGTATTTT. Translated: CGVDVPGGGTDTQYF.

This clone is a singleton in its sample. The rearrangement links TRBV11-2 to TRBJ2-7, with TRBD2 matching over 9 bases. This CDR3 is 15 amino acids long. J lost 3 bases, V lost 2 bases, and 5 bases had no gene match. CDR1 is SGHAT, CDR2 FQNNGV, per germline. This CDR3 reads CASSLSREGFYEQYF. CDR3 DNA sequence: TGTGCCAGCAGCTTATCGCGGGAGGGCTTCTACGAGCAGTACTTC.

This rearrangement joins TRBV25-1 to TRBJ2-1, with 11 nucleotides matching TRBD1. V lost 6 bases, J lost 8 bases, and 18 bases stayed unmatched. This CDR3 spans 18 amino acids. The germline V gene has CDR1 MGHDK and CDR2 SYGVNS. The CDR3 DNA sequence: TGTGCCAGCAGCCCAGGATGGACAGGGGGCAGTGAAAAGGATGAGCAGTTCTTC. Protein sequence: CASSPGWTGGSEKDEQFF.

This chain uses TRBV5-4 with TRBJ1-1, with D possibly TRBD1 on 6 matching bases. This CDR3 contains 15 residues. Germline CDR1 is SGHNT and CDR2 is YYREEE (reference sequence). Trimming shortened V by 3 bases and J by 0 bases, and 12 bases separated the two germline ends. CDR3 in amino acids: CASSSPDRLNTEAFF. DNA for the CDR3: TGTGCCAGCAGCTCCCCAGACAGGCTGAACACTGAAGCTTTCTTT.

V is TRBV2 and J is TRBJ2-5; TRBD2 agrees at 13 bases. CDR3 size: 15 residues. Trimming at V came to 6 bases and at J to 4 bases, leaving 5 bases not matched to a gene. Germline V CDR1 and CDR2: SNHLY, FYNNEI. The CDR3 sequence: CASSKGLAGVETQYF. CDR3 sequence (DNA): TGTGCCAGCAGCAAAGGACTAGCGGGGGTAGAGACCCAGTACTTC.

The chain combines TRBV27 with TRBJ2-6; tentative D call: TRBD1 (6 bases). The CDR3 is 19 residues long. Trimming cost V 9 bases and J 1 base, with 25 bases left between them. From germline, CDR1 is MNHEY and CDR2 SMNVEV (reference sequence). Written as DNA, the CDR3 is TGTGCCAGTACAGTATTAAGGGGCAGGGGATTATCTGGGGCCAACGTCCTGACTTTC. Translated, it gives CASTVLRGRGLSGANVLTF. The full variable domain, completed using reference TRBV27 and TRBJ2-6, is EAQVTQNPRYLITVTGKKLTVTCSQNMNHEYMSWYRQDPGLGLRQIYYSMNVEVTDKGDVPEGYKVSRKEKRNFPLILESPSPNQTSLYFCASTVLRGRGLSGANVLTFGAGSRLTVL.

The genes are TRBV18 and TRBJ1-6; D remains ambiguous. The CDR3 is 14 amino acids. CDR1 is KGHSH, CDR2 LQKENI, per germline. Between the trimmed V and J ends, which lost 6 bases and 11 bases, there was a span of 17 bases. The CDR3 loop reads CASSLSDSTTPLHF. Here the CDR3 DNA reads TGTGCCAGCTCCCTGTCGGACTCGACAACACCCCTCCACTTT.

The genes are TRBV5-1 and TRBJ1-6; D ambiguous. The CDR3 is made up of 12 amino acids. Germline V gene lookup returns CDR1 SGHRS and CDR2 YFSETQ. Between the trimmed V and J ends, which lost 0 bases and 8 bases, there was a span of 3 bases. This chain's CDR3 is CASSLGDSPLHF. The CDR3 DNA follows: TGCGCCAGCAGCTTGGGGGATTCACCCCTCCACTTT.

The V and J genes are TRBV28 and TRBJ2-7, with D tentatively TRBD1 or TRBD2 (5 bases each). Trimming shortened V by 6 bases and J by 1 base, and 22 bases separated the two germline ends. The CDR3 is 17 amino acids. CDR1 MDHEN and CDR2 SYDVKM come from the germline V gene. Written as DNA, the CDR3 is TGTGCCAGCAGACCTCCCCTTGGGGGAGCATATTCCTACGAGCAGTACTTC. Translating it yields CASRPPLGGAYSYEQYF.

The chain is built from TRBV28 and TRBJ2-2; possible D gene TRBD1, 5 bases. This CDR3 has 13 residues. CDR1 is MDHEN and CDR2 is SYDVKM in the germline V gene. V lost 9 bases and J lost 7, with 15 bases in between. CDR3 nucleotide sequence: TGTGCCAGTACAATCCAGGGTGGCGGGGAGCTGTTTTTT. Its translation is CASTIQGGGELFF. The variable domain in full, with the rest retrieved from reference TRBV28 and TRBJ2-2, is DVKVTQSSRYLVKRTGEKVFLECVQDMDHENMFWYRQDPGLGLRLIYFSYDVKMKEKGDIPEGYSVSREKKERFSLILESASTNQTSMYLCASTIQGGGELFFGEGSRLTVL.

The CDR3 DNA follows: TGTGCCAGCAGCTTGGTGGGGCAAAGCGGGAACGAGCAGTACTTC. Encoded protein: CASSLVGQSGNEQYF. This chain links TRBV5-4 with TRBJ2-7, with 7 bases lining up with TRBD2. The CDR3 is 15 residues long. V lost 0 bases, J lost 5 bases, and 8 bases stayed unmatched. Germline lookup yields CDR1 SGHNT and CDR2 YYREEE (reference sequence). The full variable domain, its missing parts supplied by reference TRBV5-4 and TRBJ2-7, is ETGVTQSPTHLIKTRGQQVTLRCSSQSGHNTVSWYQQALGQGPQFIFQYYREEENGRGNFPPRFSGLQFPNYSSELNVNALELDDSALYLCASSLVGQSGNEQYFGPGTRLTVT.

In its sample, this clone was seen once. The chain carries TRBV2 and TRBJ2-3; no firm D call. Between the trimmed V and J ends, which lost 4 bases and 4 bases, there was a span of 6 bases. The CDR3 covers 12 residues. Germline V lookup: CDR1 SNHLY, CDR2 FYNNEI. In nucleotides, the CDR3 is TGTGCCAGCAGTGTGTCCTCAGATACGCAGTATTTT. Translated, it gives CASSVSSDTQYF.

As regards this clone: At one end, the junction sequence differs from germline, possibly due to a read error. The chain uses TRBV25-1 and TRBJ2-5, with D tentatively TRBD1 or TRBD2 (5 bases each). This CDR3 is built from 16 residues. CDR1 and CDR2 from the germline V gene are MGHDK and SYGVNS. The CDR3 here is CAGSRGRARGQETQYF. As DNA, the CDR3 is TGTGCCGGCAGTAGGGGTCGGGCGAGGGGACAAGAGACCCAGTACTTC. Together with reference TRBV25-1 and TRBJ2-5, the CDR3 gives the full variable domain: EADIYQTPRYLVIGTGKKITLECSQTMGHDKMYWYQQDPGMELHLIHYSYGVNSTEKGDLSSESTVSRIRTEHFPLTLESARPSHTSQYLCAGSRGRARGQETQYFGPGTRLLVL.

This chain uses TRBV4-1 with TRBJ2-3; D is unresolved. CDR3 length equals 16 residues. The germline V gene encodes CDR1 MGHRA and CDR2 YSYEKL. Between the trimmed V and J ends, which lost 0 bases and 3 bases, there was a span of 13 bases. This CDR3 reads CASSQEGTIGTDTQYF. The DNA for the CDR3 is TGCGCCAGCAGCCAAGAAGGCACCATTGGGACAGATACGCAGTATTTT.